The next 4 T cell receptor beta chains were all read from a single sample in a study of blood T cell repertoires in COVID-19. The assay was immunoSEQ multiplex PCR, and TCRdb's table has in-frame clones only and misses some. The sample lists approximately 220,000 clones; about 90% were seen once. The source material was PBMCs or T cells enriched from blood (not recorded which). These receptors were collected from a man under 40 who had been exposed to COVID-19.

The chain uses TRBV19 and TRBJ2-1; D might be TRBD1 (5 bases). Trimming shortened V by 7 bases and J by 4 bases, and 11 bases separated the two germline ends. Germline assignment: CDR1 LNHDA and CDR2 SQIVND (reference sequence). This CDR3 is built from 13 residues. The CDR3 DNA sequence: TGTGCCAGTATTCCAGGGCGATACAATGAGCAGTTCTTC. Protein sequence: CASIPGRYNEQFF.

The count of this clone is one. This sequence joins TRBV9 and TRBJ2-7; 7 bases line up with TRBD1. CDR1 is SGDLS and CDR2 is YYNGEE in the germline V gene. This CDR3 spans 18 amino acids. Losses at the gene ends were 3 bases for V and 2 bases for J; bases not matched to a gene: 17. In DNA form, the CDR3 reads TGTGCCAGCAGCGGCCGGGACAGCATTATGCTGAGCACCTACGAGCAGTACTTC. Its translation: CASSGRDSIMLSTYEQYF. Based on the CDR3 plus reference TRBV9 and TRBJ2-7, the full variable domain is DSGVTQTPKHLITATGQRVTLRCSPRSGDLSVYWYQQSLDQGLQFLIQYYNGEERAKGNILERFSAQQFPDLHSELNLSSLELGDSALYFCASSGRDSIMLSTYEQYFGPGTRLTVT.

The rearrangement uses TRBV7-7 and TRBJ2-3; 12 bases agree with TRBD2. After removal of 5 bases from V and 2 bases from J, the junction contained 5 bases not matched to a gene. This CDR3 has 16 amino acids. Germline-derived CDR1 and CDR2 are SSHAT and FNYEAQ (reference sequence). The CDR3 coding sequence is TGTGCCAGCAGCCAAACTAGCGGGGGGTCCACAGATACGCAGTATTTT. It is translated as CASSQTSGGSTDTQYF.

This clone came up once. The rearrangement uses TRBV19 and TRBJ2-3; TRBD2 might be the D (6 bases). The CDR3 contains 16 residues. Germline V lookup: CDR1 LNHDA, CDR2 SQIVND (reference sequence). Trimming pared 4 bases from V and 2 bases from J, leaving 16 bases between. CDR3 amino acids: CASSKTGTPFTDTQYF. CDR3 DNA sequence: TGTGCCAGTAGTAAAACCGGGACTCCCTTCACAGATACGCAGTATTTT. The entire variable domain, with the rest obtained from reference TRBV19 and TRBJ2-3, is as follows: DGGITQSPKYLFRKEGQNVTLSCEQNLNHDAMYWYRQDPGQGLRLIYYSQIVNDFQKGDIAEGYSVSREKKESFPLTVTSAQKNPTAFYLCASSKTGTPFTDTQYFGPGTRLTVL.